This TCR beta chain was retrieved from a study of T cells after yellow fever vaccination. Overall study results and limits: Repertoires sorted by FACS could include abundant clonotypes that are contaminants from the bulk population. Post-booster samples contained most primary-vaccination clones (just under 98% CD4, approximately 88% CD8).

Production of TCR cDNA was by 5'RACE template switching, which also added a universal primer site and UMIs. Using its own MiXCR run on the 5' RACE reads, TCRdb lists one record per CDR3 protein. The repertoire has 450,000 to 650,000 distinct CDR3 sequences, 21% of them found once; the top ten carry about 15%. Points on this clonotype: Its antigen is currently unknown.

Trimming took 2 bases from V and 0 from J, leaving 7 bases between them. Germline CDR1 is KGHSH and CDR2 is LQKENI. The CDR3 contains 15 residues. The chain carries TRBV18 and TRBJ1-4; D might be TRBD1 (6 bases). This receptor was identified in a man younger than 35 who received the YFV17D yellow fever vaccine. The sequences come from PBMCs, collected roughly 23 days after the first yellow fever vaccination. Here the CDR3 reads CASSPGQSTNEKLFF. As DNA, the CDR3 is TGTGCCAGCTCACCAGGACAGTCAACTAATGAAAAACTGTTTTTT.